This TCR beta chain derives from a study of T-cell memory formation after mild COVID-19. Across the whole study: The two donors had largely donor-specific TCR clusters. Overall study findings and caveats: Mostly located in CM and EM were contracting CD4+ clones, with contracting CD8+ clones located in EMRA. Contracting clones, day 15 to 85, had balanced CD4/CD8, and later expanders favored CD4+.

TCRdb ran MiXCR on the 5' RACE reads and lists one entry per CDR3 protein. The sample has about 100,000 distinct CDR3 sequences, about 18% seen once; the top ten hold roughly 5.5%. About this clonotype itself: The antigen is unknown.

This CDR3 spans 13 amino acids. The germline CDR1 and CDR2 sequences are LGHDT and YNNKEL (reference sequence). V was trimmed by 2 bases and J by 5 bases, leaving 9 bases between them. The V call is TRBV3-1, the J call TRBJ1-1; no clear D. The TCR sequence derives from a man aged 18 to 30 who had mild COVID-19 (a few samples of this study predate the infection). Cell type and time point are not known. The sequenced sample was PBMCs or a T cell subset sorted from them (not recorded which). The CDR3 protein is CASSQFEGTEAFF. The CDR3 nucleotides are TGTGCCAGCAGCCAATTCGAGGGAACTGAAGCTTTCTTT.